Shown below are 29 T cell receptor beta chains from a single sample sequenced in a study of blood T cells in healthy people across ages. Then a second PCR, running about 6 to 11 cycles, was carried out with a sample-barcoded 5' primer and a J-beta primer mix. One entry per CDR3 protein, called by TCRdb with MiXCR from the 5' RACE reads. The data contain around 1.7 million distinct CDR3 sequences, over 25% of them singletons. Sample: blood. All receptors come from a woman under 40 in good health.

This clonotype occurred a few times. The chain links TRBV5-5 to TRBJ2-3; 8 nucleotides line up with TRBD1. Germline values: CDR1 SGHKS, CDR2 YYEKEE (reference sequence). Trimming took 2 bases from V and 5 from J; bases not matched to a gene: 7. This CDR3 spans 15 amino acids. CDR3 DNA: TGTGCCAGCAGCTTTGCTTCAGGGGGCGAAGATACGCAGTATTTT. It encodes CASSFASGGEDTQYF.

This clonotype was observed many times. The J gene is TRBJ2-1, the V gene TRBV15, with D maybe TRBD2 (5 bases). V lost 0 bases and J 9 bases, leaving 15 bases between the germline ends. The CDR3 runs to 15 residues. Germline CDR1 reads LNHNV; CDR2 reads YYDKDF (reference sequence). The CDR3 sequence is CATSRDYRGAGEQFF. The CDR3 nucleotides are TGTGCCACCAGCAGAGATTATCGGGGAGCCGGTGAGCAGTTCTTC.

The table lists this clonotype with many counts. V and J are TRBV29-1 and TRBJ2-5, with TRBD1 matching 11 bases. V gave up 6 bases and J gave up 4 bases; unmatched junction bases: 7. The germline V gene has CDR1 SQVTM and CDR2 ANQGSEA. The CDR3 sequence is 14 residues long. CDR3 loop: CSVAGGQGGETQYF. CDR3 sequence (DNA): TGCAGCGTCGCCGGGGGACAGGGGGGAGAGACCCAGTACTTC.

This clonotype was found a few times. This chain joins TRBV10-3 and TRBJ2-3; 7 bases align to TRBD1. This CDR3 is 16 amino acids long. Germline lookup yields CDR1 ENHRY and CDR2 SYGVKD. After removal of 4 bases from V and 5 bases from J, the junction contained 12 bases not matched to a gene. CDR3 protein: CAISVSTGRVGDTQYF. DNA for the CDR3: TGTGCCATCAGTGTTTCGACAGGGCGGGTAGGAGATACGCAGTATTTT.

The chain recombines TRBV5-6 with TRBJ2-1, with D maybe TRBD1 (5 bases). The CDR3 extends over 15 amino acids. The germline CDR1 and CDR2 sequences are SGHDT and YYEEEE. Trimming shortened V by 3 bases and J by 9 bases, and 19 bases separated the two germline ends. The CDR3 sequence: CASSWGQIRFSEQFF. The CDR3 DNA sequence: TGTGCCAGCAGCTGGGGCCAGATCAGATTTAGTGAGCAGTTCTTC. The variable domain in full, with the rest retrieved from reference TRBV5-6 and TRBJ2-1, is DAGVTQSPTHLIKTRGQQVTLRCSPKSGHDTVSWYQQALGQGPQFIFQYYEEEERQRGNFPDRFSGHQFPNYSSELNVNALLLGDSALYLCASSWGQIRFSEQFFGPGTRLTVL.

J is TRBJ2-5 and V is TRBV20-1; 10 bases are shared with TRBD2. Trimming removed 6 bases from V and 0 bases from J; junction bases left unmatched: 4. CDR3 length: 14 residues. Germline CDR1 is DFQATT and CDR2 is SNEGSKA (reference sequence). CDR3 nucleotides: TGCAGTGCAGCTAGCGGGGGTGACCAAGAGACCCAGTACTTC. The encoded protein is CSAASGGDQETQYF.

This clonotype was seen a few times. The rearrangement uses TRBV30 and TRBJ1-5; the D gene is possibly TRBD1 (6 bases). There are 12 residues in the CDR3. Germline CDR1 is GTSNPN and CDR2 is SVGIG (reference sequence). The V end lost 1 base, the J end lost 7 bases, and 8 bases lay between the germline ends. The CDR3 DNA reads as TGTGCCTGGAGTGAACAGGGACAGCCCCAGCATTTT. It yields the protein CAWSEQGQPQHF.

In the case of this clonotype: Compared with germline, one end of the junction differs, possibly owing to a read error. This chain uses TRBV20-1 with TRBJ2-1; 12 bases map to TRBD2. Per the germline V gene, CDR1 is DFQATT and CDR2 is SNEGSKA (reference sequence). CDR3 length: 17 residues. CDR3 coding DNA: TGTAGTGCTAGGCCGGCTAGCGGGGGGGACTCCCACAATGAGCAGTTCTTC. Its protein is CSARPASGGDSHNEQFF.

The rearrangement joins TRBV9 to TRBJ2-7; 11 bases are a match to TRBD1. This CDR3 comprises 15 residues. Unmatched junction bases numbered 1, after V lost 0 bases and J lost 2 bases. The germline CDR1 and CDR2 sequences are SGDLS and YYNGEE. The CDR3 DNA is TGTGCCAGCAGCGTAGGGACAGGGGGCACCTACGAGCAGTACTTC. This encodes CASSVGTGGTYEQYF.

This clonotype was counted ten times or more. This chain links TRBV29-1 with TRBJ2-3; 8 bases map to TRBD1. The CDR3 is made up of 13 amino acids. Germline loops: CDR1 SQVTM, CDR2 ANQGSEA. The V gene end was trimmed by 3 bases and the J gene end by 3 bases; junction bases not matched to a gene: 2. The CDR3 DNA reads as TGCAGCGTTGACGGACAGGGAACAGATACGCAGTATTTT. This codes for CSVDGQGTDTQYF.

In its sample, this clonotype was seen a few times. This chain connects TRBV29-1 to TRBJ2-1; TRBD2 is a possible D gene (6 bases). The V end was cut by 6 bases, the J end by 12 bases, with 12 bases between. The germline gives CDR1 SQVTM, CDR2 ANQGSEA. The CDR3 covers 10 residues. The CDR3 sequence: CSVWRGGQFF. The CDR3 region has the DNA TGCAGCGTCTGGAGGGGAGGGCAGTTCTTC.

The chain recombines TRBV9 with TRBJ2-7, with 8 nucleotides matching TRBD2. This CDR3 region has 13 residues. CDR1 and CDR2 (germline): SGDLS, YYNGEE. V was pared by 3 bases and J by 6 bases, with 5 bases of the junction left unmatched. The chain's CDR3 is CASSDRTSSEQYF. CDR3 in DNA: TGTGCCAGCAGCGATCGGACTAGCAGCGAGCAGTACTTC.

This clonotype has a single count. The CDR3 DNA is TGTGCCAGCTCCCGGTCGAGTGACGGCTACACCTTC. Translating gives CASSRSSDGYTF. The chain recombines TRBV18 with TRBJ1-2; D remains ambiguous. Trimming removed 6 bases at V and 8 bases at J, with 13 bases between. CDR3 size: 12 residues. Germline loops: CDR1 KGHSH, CDR2 LQKENI.

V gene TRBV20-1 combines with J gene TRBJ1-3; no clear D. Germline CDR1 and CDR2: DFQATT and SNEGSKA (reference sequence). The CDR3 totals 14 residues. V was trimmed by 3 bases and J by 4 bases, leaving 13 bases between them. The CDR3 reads CSASRHPVGNTIYF. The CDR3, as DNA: TGCAGTGCTAGCCGCCACCCTGTCGGAAACACCATATATTTT.

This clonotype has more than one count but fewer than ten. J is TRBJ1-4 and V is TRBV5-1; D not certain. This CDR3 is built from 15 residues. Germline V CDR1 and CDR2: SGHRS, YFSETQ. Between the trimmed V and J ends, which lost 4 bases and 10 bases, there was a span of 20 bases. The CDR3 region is CASSSGVSSPTKLFF. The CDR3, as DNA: TGCGCCAGCAGCAGTGGGGTCTCATCCCCCACAAAACTGTTTTTT.

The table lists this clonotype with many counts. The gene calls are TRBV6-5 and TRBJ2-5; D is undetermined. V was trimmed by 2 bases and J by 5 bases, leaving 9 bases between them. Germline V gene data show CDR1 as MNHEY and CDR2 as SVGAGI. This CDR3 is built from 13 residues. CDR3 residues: CASSYGPRETQYF. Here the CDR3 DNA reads TGTGCCAGCAGTTACGGCCCTCGGGAGACCCAGTACTTC.

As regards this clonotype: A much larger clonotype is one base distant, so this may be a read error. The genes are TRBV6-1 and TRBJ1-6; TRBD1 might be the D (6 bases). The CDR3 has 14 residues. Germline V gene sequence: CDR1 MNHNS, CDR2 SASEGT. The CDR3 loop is CASSEWDTNSPFHF. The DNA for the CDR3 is TGTGCCAGCAGTGAATGGGACACAAATTCACCCTTCCACTTT.

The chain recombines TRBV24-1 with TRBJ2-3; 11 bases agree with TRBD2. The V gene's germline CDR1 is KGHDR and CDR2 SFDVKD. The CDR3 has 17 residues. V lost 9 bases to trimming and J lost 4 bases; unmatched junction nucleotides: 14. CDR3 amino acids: CATSGSGGGMYADTQYF. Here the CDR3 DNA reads TGTGCCACCTCTGGTAGCGGGGGGGGTATGTACGCAGATACGCAGTATTTT.

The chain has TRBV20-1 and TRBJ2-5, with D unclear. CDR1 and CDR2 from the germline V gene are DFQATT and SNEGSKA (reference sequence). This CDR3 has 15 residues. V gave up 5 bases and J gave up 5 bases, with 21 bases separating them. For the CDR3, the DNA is TGCAGTGCTGGACCTCCGGGTCAACTAAGGGAGACCCAGTACTTC. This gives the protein CSAGPPGQLRETQYF.

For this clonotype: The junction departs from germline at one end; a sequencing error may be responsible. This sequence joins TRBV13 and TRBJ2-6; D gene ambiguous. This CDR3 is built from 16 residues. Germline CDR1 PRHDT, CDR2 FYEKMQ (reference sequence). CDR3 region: CVSSLERRPGANVLTF. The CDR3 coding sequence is TGTGTCAGCAGCTTAGAACGAAGGCCTGGGGCCAACGTCCTGACTTTC.

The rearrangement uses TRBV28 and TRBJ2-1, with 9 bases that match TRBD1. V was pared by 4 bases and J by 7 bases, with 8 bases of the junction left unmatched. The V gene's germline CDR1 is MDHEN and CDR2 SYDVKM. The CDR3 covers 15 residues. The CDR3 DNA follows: TGTGCCAGCAGTTCCGCCGGGACAGGGAGGAATGAGCAGTTCTTC. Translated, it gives CASSSAGTGRNEQFF.

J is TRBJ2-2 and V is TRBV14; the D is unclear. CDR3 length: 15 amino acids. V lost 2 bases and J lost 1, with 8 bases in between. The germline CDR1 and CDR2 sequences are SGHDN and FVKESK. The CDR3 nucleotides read TGTGCCAGCAGCCAATTGGACGGGAACACCGGGGAGCTGTTTTTT. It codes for CASSQLDGNTGELFF.

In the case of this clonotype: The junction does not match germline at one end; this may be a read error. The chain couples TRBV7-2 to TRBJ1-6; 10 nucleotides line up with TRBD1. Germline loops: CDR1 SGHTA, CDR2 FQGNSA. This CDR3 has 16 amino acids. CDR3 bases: TGCGCCAGCAGCCAGGAGACAGGGGGCACGAATTCACCCCTCCACTTT. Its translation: CASSQETGGTNSPLHF.

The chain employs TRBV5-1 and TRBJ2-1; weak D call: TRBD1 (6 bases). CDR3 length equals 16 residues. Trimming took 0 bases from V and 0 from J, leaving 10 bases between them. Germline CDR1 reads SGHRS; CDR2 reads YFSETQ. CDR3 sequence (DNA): TGCGCCAGCAGCTTGGTCAGGGGCGCCTCCTACAATGAGCAGTTCTTC. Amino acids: CASSLVRGASYNEQFF.

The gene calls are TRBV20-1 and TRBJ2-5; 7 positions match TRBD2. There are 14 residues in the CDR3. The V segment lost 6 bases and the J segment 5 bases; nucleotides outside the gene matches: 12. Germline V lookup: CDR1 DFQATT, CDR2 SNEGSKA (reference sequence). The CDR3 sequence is CSATLRAGGETQYF. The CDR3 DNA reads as TGCAGTGCGACCCTACGAGCCGGGGGGGAGACCCAGTACTTC.

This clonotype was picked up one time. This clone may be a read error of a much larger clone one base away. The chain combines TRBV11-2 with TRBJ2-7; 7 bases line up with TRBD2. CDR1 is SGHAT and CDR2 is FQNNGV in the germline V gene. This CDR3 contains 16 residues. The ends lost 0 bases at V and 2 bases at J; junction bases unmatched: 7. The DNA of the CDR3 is TGTGCCAGCAGCTTAGACCGAGGGAGGGGAACCTACGAGCAGTACTTC. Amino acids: CASSLDRGRGTYEQYF.

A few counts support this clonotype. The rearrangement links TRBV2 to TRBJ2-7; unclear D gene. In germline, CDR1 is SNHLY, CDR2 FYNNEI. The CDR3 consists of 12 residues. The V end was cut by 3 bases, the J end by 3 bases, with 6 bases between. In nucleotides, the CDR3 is TGTGCCAGCAGTGACGTGGGCTACGAGCAGTACTTC. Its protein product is CASSDVGYEQYF. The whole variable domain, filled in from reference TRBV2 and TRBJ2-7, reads EPEVTQTPSHQVTQMGQEVILRCVPISNHLYFYWYRQILGQKVEFLVSFYNNEISEKSEIFDDQFSVERPDGSNFTLKIRSTKLEDSAMYFCASSDVGYEQYFGPGTRLTVT.

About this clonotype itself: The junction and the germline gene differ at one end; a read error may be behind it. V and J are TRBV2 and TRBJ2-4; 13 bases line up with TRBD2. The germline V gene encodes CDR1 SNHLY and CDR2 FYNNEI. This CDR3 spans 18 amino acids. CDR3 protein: CASSSGLAGLLAKNIQYF. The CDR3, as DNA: TGCGCCAGCAGCTCGGGACTAGCGGGGTTGCTAGCCAAAAACATTCAGTACTTC.

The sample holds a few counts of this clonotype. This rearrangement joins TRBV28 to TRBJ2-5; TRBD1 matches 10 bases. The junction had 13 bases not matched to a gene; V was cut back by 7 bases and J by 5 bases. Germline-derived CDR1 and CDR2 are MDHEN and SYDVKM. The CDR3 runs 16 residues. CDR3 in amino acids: CASTRMGQGFFETQYF. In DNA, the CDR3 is TGTGCCAGCACCCGAATGGGACAGGGGTTTTTCGAGACCCAGTACTTC.